The 13 T cell receptor beta chains below come from one sample, sequenced in a study of blood T cell repertoires in COVID-19. This table comes from immunoSEQ multiplex PCR, and its TCRdb copy is limited to in-frame clones, with some not included. The sample has more than 95,000 clones, about four fifths seen once; the top ten hold around 37%. The sequenced material came from peripheral blood. The source of these receptors is a man aged 40-49 years with active or convalescent COVID-19.

This clone has a handful of counts. The J gene is TRBJ2-7, the V gene TRBV30; 8 nucleotides align to TRBD1. The J segment lost 3 bases and the V segment lost 8 bases, leaving 3 bases of the junction unmatched. This CDR3 has 11 amino acids. Looked up from germline, CDR1 is GTSNPN and CDR2 is SVGIG (reference sequence). CDR3 DNA: TGTGCCATAACAGGGGGCTACGAGCAGTACTTC. Its translation is CAITGGYEQYF.

The J gene is TRBJ1-4, the V gene TRBV28; D unclear. This CDR3 comprises 14 residues. The germline CDR1 and CDR2 sequences are MDHEN and SYDVKM. Between the trimmed V and J ends, which lost 6 bases and 11 bases, there was a span of 19 bases. This CDR3 reads CASSPMSEEVKLFF. CDR3 coding DNA: TGTGCCAGCAGCCCCATGTCCGAGGAAGTTAAACTGTTTTTT.

The CDR3, as DNA: TGTGCCAGCAGCCCCGGGACACATCGGCTTTTGCATGGCTACACCTTC. Translation: CASSPGTHRLLHGYTF. The gene calls are TRBV7-9 and TRBJ1-2, with TRBD1 as a possible D gene (6 bases). The CDR3 covers 16 residues. Germline CDR1 reads SEHNR; CDR2 reads FQNEAQ (reference sequence). V lost 5 bases, J lost 6 bases, and 22 bases lay in between.

The chain recombines TRBV29-1 with TRBJ2-7, with 12 bases aligning to TRBD1. CDR3 length equals 13 residues. Germline-derived CDR1 and CDR2 are SQVTM and ANQGSEA. Trimming took 3 bases from V and 7 from J; bases not matched to a gene: 4. CDR3 nucleotides: TGCAGCGTTGACGGGACAGGGGGCGGGGAGCAGTACTTC. Residues: CSVDGTGGGEQYF.

This chain joins TRBV2 and TRBJ2-7; 11 bases fit TRBD2. Germline CDR1 and CDR2: SNHLY and FYNNEI. The CDR3 has 15 amino acids. V trimming: 6 bases; J trimming: 2 bases; junction bases outside the gene matches: 6. CDR3 coding DNA: TGTGCCAGCAGGGGTGGACTAGCGGGCGCCTACGAGCAGTACTTC. Protein: CASRGGLAGAYEQYF.

The genes are TRBV28 and TRBJ1-1; 9 bases line up with TRBD1. CDR1 and CDR2 (germline): MDHEN, SYDVKM. This CDR3 region has 15 residues. Losses at the gene ends were 6 bases for V and 5 bases for J; bases not matched to a gene: 10. CDR3: CASRVPGQGLTEAFF. CDR3 DNA sequence: TGTGCCAGCAGAGTCCCGGGACAGGGCTTGACTGAAGCTTTCTTT.

The chain uses TRBV27 and TRBJ1-6; D gene unclear. Looked up from germline, CDR1 is MNHEY and CDR2 is SMNVEV (reference sequence). The CDR3 has 14 amino acids. V lost 6 bases, J lost 5 bases, and 11 bases lay in between. CDR3 amino acids: CASSPGPHNSPLHF. DNA for the CDR3: TGTGCCAGCAGCCCTGGGCCCCATAATTCACCCCTCCACTTT.

The chain uses TRBV5-1 and TRBJ2-5; TRBD2 aligns across 7 bases. The CDR3 consists of 15 residues. Germline V gene sequence: CDR1 SGHRS, CDR2 YFSETQ. The J segment lost 5 bases and the V segment lost 5 bases, leaving 12 bases of the junction unmatched. CDR3 amino acids: CASRSTAGVGETQYF. DNA of the CDR3: TGCGCCAGCAGATCGACGGCGGGAGTCGGGGAGACCCAGTACTTC.

The chain recombines TRBV13 with TRBJ2-7; TRBD2 aligns across 11 bases. The V gene's germline CDR1 is PRHDT and CDR2 FYEKMQ (reference sequence). Germline trimming cut 6 bases from V and 0 bases from J; bases unmatched to any gene: 10. The CDR3 has 17 amino acids. The CDR3 is CASRPATSGVSSYEQYF. In DNA, the CDR3 is TGTGCCAGCAGACCCGCGACTAGCGGGGTAAGCTCCTACGAGCAGTACTTC. Full variable domain (remainder filled in from reference TRBV13 and TRBJ2-7): AAGVIQSPRHLIKEKRETATLKCYPIPRHDTVYWYQQGPGQDPQFLISFYEKMQSDKGSIPDRFSAQQFSDYHSELNMSSLELGDSALYFCASRPATSGVSSYEQYFGPGTRLTVT.

This chain uses TRBV5-4 with TRBJ2-7, with 7 bases that match TRBD1. The germline V gene encodes CDR1 SGHNT and CDR2 YYREEE (reference sequence). The CDR3 runs to 15 residues. Trimming cost V 0 bases and J 1 base; bases outside gene matches: 4. The CDR3 DNA is TGTGCCAGCAGCTTGGGACAGGGCTTATCCTACGAGCAGTACTTC. Translation: CASSLGQGLSYEQYF. Full variable domain (rest looked up from reference TRBV5-4 and TRBJ2-7): ETGVTQSPTHLIKTRGQQVTLRCSSQSGHNTVSWYQQALGQGPQFIFQYYREEENGRGNFPPRFSGLQFPNYSSELNVNALELDDSALYLCASSLGQGLSYEQYFGPGTRLTVT.

V and J are TRBV2 and TRBJ1-1; D may be TRBD1 (6 bases). V shed 3 bases and J shed 5 bases, with 22 bases lying between them. The CDR3 runs to 17 residues. Germline V lookup: CDR1 SNHLY, CDR2 FYNNEI. In DNA form, the CDR3 reads TGTGCCAGCAGTGAGGGATATTCTCTAGGGGGGGCAACTGAAGCTTTCTTT. Translation: CASSEGYSLGGATEAFF. Drawing the rest from reference TRBV2 and TRBJ1-1, the complete variable domain is EPEVTQTPSHQVTQMGQEVILRCVPISNHLYFYWYRQILGQKVEFLVSFYNNEISEKSEIFDDQFSVERPDGSNFTLKIRSTKLEDSAMYFCASSEGYSLGGATEAFFGQGTRLTVV.

The sample holds a few counts of this clone. V is TRBV24-1 and J is TRBJ2-7, with D perhaps matching TRBD1 (6 bases). CDR3 length equals 14 residues. V was cut by 7 bases and J by 9 bases, with 21 bases left in between. The germline gives CDR1 KGHDR, CDR2 SFDVKD. The CDR3 DNA follows: TGTGCCACCAGCCGAGGAAACAGGGCCCGCGGGCAGTACTTC. Amino acid sequence: CATSRGNRARGQYF.

This clone appeared once. The chain combines TRBV29-1 with TRBJ2-1, with D hard to call. V gave up 4 bases and J gave up 5 bases, with 6 bases separating them. Germline CDR1 reads SQVTM; CDR2 reads ANQGSEA. The CDR3 totals 11 residues. The CDR3 DNA sequence: TGCAGCGTTGCACAGAACAATGAGCAGTTCTTC. Its translation: CSVAQNNEQFF.